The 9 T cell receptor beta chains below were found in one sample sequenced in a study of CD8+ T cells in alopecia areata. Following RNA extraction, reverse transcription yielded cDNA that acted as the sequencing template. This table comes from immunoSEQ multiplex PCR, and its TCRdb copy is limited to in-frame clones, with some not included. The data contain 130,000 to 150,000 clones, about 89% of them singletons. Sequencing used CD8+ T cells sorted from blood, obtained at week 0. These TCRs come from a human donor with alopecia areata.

DNA for the CDR3: TGCGCCAGCAGCCAAGATCCAGGCAGATCCTACGAGCAGTACTTC. It is translated as CASSQDPGRSYEQYF. V and J are TRBV4-1 and TRBJ2-7; no clear D gene. CDR3 size: 15 residues. From germline, CDR1 is MGHRA and CDR2 YSYEKL. Trimming shortened V by 0 bases and J by 1 base, and 10 bases separated the two germline ends.

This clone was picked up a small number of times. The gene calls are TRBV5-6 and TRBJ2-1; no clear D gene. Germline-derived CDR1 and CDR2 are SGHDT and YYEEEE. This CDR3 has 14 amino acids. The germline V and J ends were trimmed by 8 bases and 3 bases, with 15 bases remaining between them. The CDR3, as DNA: TGTGCCAGTGAGATCAGGTACCTCTACAATGAGCAGTTCTTC. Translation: CASEIRYLYNEQFF.

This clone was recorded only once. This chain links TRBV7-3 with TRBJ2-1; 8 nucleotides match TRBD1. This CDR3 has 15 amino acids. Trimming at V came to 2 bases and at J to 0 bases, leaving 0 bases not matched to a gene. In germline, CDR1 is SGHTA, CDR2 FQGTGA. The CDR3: CASSLGQGSYNEQFF. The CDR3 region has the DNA TGTGCCAGCAGCTTAGGACAGGGCTCCTACAATGAGCAGTTCTTC.

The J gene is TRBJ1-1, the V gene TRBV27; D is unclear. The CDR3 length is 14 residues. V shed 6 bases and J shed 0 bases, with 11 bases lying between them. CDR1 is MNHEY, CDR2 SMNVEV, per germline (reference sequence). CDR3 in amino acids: CASRPTPVNTEAFF. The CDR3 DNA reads TGTGCCAGCAGACCTACCCCTGTGAACACTGAAGCTTTCTTT.

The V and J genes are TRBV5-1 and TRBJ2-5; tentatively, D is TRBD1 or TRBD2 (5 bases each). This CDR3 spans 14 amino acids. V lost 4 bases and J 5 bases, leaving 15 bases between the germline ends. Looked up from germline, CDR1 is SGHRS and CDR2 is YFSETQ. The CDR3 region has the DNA TGCGCCAGCAGCCCGGGGCAGGGCCCGGAGACCCAGTACTTC. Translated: CASSPGQGPETQYF.

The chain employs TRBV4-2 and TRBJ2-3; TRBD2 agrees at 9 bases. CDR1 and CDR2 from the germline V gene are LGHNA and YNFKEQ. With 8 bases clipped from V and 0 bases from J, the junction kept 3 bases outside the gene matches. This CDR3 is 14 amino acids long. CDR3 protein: CASSLAGSTDTQYF. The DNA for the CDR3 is TGTGCCAGCTCCCTAGCGGGAAGCACAGATACGCAGTATTTT.

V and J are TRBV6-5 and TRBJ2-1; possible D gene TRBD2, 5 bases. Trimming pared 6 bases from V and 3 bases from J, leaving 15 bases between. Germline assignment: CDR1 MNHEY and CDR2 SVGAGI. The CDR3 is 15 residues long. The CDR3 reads CASSPEDYRYNEQFF. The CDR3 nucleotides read TGTGCCAGCAGCCCCGAAGACTACCGCTACAATGAGCAGTTCTTC.

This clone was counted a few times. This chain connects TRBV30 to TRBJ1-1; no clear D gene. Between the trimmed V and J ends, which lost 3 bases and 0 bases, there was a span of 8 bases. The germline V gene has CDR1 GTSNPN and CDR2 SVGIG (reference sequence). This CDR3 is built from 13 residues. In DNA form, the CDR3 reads TGTGCCTGGAGGTATGGCTTGAACACTGAAGCTTTCTTT. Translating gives CAWRYGLNTEAFF.

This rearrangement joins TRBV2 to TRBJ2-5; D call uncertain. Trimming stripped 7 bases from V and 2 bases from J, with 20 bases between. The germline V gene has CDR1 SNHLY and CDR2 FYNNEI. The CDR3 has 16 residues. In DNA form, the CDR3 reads TGTGCCAGCAAGCTCCCCGAGGTAGCCCTACAAGAGACCCAGTACTTC. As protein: CASKLPEVALQETQYF.